Following are 25 T cell receptor beta chains from one sample sequenced in a study of breast tumors, draining lymph nodes, adjacent tissues. Samples came from axillary lymph nodes draining the breast cancer. TCRdb reprocessed the multiplex PCR reads via MiXCR and lists one record per CDR3 protein. The table lists fewer than 250,000 distinct CDR3 sequences, 32% of them singletons. Sequencing was done on a sample of axillary lymph node tissue. These TCRs come from a female donor with breast cancer. Some clones in this sample may be carry-over from other donors' samples.

This clonotype was counted at least ten times. The chain couples TRBV19 to TRBJ2-7; 8 positions agree with TRBD1. Trimming took 4 bases from V and 3 from J; bases not matched to a gene: 8. This CDR3 region has 15 residues. CDR1 and CDR2 from the germline V gene are LNHDA and SQIVND (reference sequence). CDR3 sequence reads: CASSKTPGQDYEQYF. In DNA form, the CDR3 reads TGTGCCAGTAGTAAGACGCCGGGACAGGACTACGAGCAGTACTTC. The whole variable domain, remainder taken from reference TRBV19 and TRBJ2-7, is DGGITQSPKYLFRKEGQNVTLSCEQNLNHDAMYWYRQDPGQGLRLIYYSQIVNDFQKGDIAEGYSVSREKKESFPLTVTSAQKNPTAFYLCASSKTPGQDYEQYFGPGTRLTVT.

This clonotype showed up many times. The V call is TRBV19, the J call TRBJ2-5; tentative D call: TRBD2 (5 bases). Deletions cut 1 base from V and 2 bases from J, with 11 bases between. Germline CDR1 LNHDA, CDR2 SQIVND (reference sequence). The CDR3 length is 15 residues. For the CDR3, the DNA is TGTGCCAGTAGTATAGGGAAGCAGCGGCAAGAGACCCAGTACTTC. Encoded protein: CASSIGKQRQETQYF.

This clonotype was detected many times. The chain is built from TRBV3-1 and TRBJ1-5, with D maybe TRBD1 (6 bases). CDR3 length: 15 residues. Germline lookup yields CDR1 LGHDT and CDR2 YNNKEL (reference sequence). The ends were cut back, 3 bases at V and 11 bases at J, with 20 bases in the middle. CDR3 residues: CASSQTGGRPVAQHF. Here the CDR3 DNA reads TGTGCCAGCAGCCAGACGGGGGGGCGGCCCGTGGCCCAGCATTTT.

At least ten counts were recorded for this clonotype. The rearrangement joins TRBV5-4 to TRBJ2-1; tentative D call: TRBD2 (6 bases). V lost 4 bases and J lost 8, with 10 bases in between. CDR3 length equals 12 residues. Germline loops: CDR1 SGHNT, CDR2 YYREEE (reference sequence). The CDR3 spells CASSVTSYEQFF. The DNA of the CDR3 is TGTGCCAGCAGCGTAACTAGCTATGAGCAGTTCTTC.

CDR3 bases: TGTGCCAGCAGTCACGGTATTGAGCTTAAAGAGACCCAGTACTTC. Encoded protein: CASSHGIELKETQYF. The rearrangement links TRBV6-6 to TRBJ2-5; no definite D call. With 5 bases removed from V and 3 bases from J, the gap between germline ends came to 16 bases. In germline, CDR1 is MNHNY, CDR2 SVGAGI (reference sequence). This CDR3 is built from 15 residues.

This clonotype was found many times. The chain links TRBV11-1 to TRBJ1-6; D unclear. V lost 5 bases and J lost 5, with 10 bases in between. The CDR3 runs 14 residues. Germline loops: CDR1 SGHAT, CDR2 FQDESV (reference sequence). The DNA for the CDR3 is TGTGCCAGCAGCCAACGAAGAGATAATTCACCCCTCCACTTT. It yields the protein CASSQRRDNSPLHF. Drawing the rest from reference TRBV11-1 and TRBJ1-6, the complete variable domain is EAEVAQSPRYKITEKSQAVAFWCDPISGHATLYWYRQILGQGPELLVQFQDESVVDDSQLPKDRFSAERLKGVDSTLKIQPAELGDSAMYLCASSQRRDNSPLHFGNGTRLTVT.

This clonotype showed up many times. The rearrangement joins TRBV9 to TRBJ2-3; D is perhaps TRBD2 (6 bases). Germline lookup yields CDR1 SGDLS and CDR2 YYNGEE. V gave up 4 bases and J gave up 0 bases, with 9 bases separating them. The CDR3 sequence is 14 residues long. CDR3 in amino acids: CASSISGSTDTQYF. Written as DNA, the CDR3 is TGTGCCAGCAGCATTAGCGGCAGCACAGATACGCAGTATTTT.

This clonotype was counted ten times or more. The chain combines TRBV9 with TRBJ1-2; 8 bases are a match to TRBD1. V trimming: 1 base; J trimming: 2 bases; junction bases outside the gene matches: 1. The CDR3 runs to 14 residues. Germline V gene lookup returns CDR1 SGDLS and CDR2 YYNGEE. The DNA for the CDR3 is TGTGCCAGCAGCGTAACAGGGGGAAACTATGGCTACACCTTC. This codes for CASSVTGGNYGYTF.

Of note for this clonotype: A much larger clonotype is one base distant, so this may be a read error. The genes are TRBV20-1 and TRBJ2-5; tentatively, D is TRBD1 or TRBD2 (7 bases each). CDR3 length: 14 amino acids. V gave up 1 base and J gave up 5 bases, with 14 bases separating them. Germline loops: CDR1 DFQATT, CDR2 SNEGSKA (reference sequence). CDR3 region: CSARAAGGGETQYF. The CDR3, as DNA: TGCAGTGCTAGAGCCGCAGGGGGGGGGGAGACCCAGTACTTC.

This clonotype occurred many times. The chain uses TRBV20-1 and TRBJ2-1; 15 bases are a match to TRBD2. The CDR3 length is 17 residues. CDR1 is DFQATT and CDR2 is SNEGSKA in the germline V gene (reference sequence). J lost 9 bases, V lost 3 bases, and 12 bases had no gene match. In DNA, the CDR3 is TGCAGTGCTAGGTTTCGGACTAGCGGGAGGGCCTTGATTGAGCAGTTCTTC. Translation: CSARFRTSGRALIEQFF.

The V gene is TRBV4-2, the J gene TRBJ2-3, with 8 bases matching TRBD2. Unmatched junction bases numbered 9, after V lost 1 base and J lost 0 bases. The CDR3 is 18 amino acids. Germline lookup yields CDR1 LGHNA and CDR2 YNFKEQ. The CDR3 nucleotides read TGTGCCAGCAGCCAAGGTCTTCTAGCGGGTAGGAGCACAGATACGCAGTATTTT. It encodes CASSQGLLAGRSTDTQYF.

This clonotype was observed a few times. This may be a read error: a much more frequent sequence differs by one nucleotide. The CDR3 does not close with the conserved phenylalanine or tryptophan, likely indicating a read error. The V and J genes are TRBV7-8 and TRBJ2-7; D gene unclear. V lost 5 bases to trimming and J lost 2 bases, with 13 bases between them. This CDR3 region has 14 residues. Germline V gene sequence: CDR1 SGHVS, CDR2 FQNEAQ. CDR3 bases: TGTGCCAGCAGCCTCCAGGCGGTTCCCTACGAGCAGTACCTC. It specifies CASSLQAVPYEQYL.

This clonotype was seen at least ten times. This chain links TRBV10-2 with TRBJ2-3; TRBD1 might be the D (6 bases). V lost 11 bases and J 2 bases, leaving 17 bases between the germline ends. CDR1 WSHSY and CDR2 SAAADI come from the germline V gene. CDR3 length: 14 amino acids. For the CDR3, the DNA is TGCGCCGCCCAAGGGGCAGGGGCCACAGATACGCAGTATTTT. This encodes CAAQGAGATDTQYF.

The chain recombines TRBV6-5 with TRBJ2-7, with D maybe TRBD1 (6 bases). With 5 bases removed from V and 3 bases from J, the gap between germline ends came to 23 bases. CDR3 size: 17 residues. From germline, CDR1 is MNHEY and CDR2 SVGAGI. DNA of the CDR3: TGTGCCAGCAGTCACGCTAACCACCCGACAGGTCTCTACGAGCAGTACTTC. It codes for CASSHANHPTGLYEQYF.

This chain uses TRBV30 with TRBJ2-3; 8 positions agree with TRBD2. Germline values: CDR1 GTSNPN, CDR2 SVGIG (reference sequence). The CDR3 contains 15 residues. V trimming: 5 bases; J trimming: 2 bases; junction bases outside the gene matches: 9. The CDR3 here is CAWGISGSATDTQYF. Written as DNA, the CDR3 is TGTGCCTGGGGAATCAGCGGGAGTGCCACAGATACGCAGTATTTT. Together with reference TRBV30 and TRBJ2-3, the CDR3 gives the full variable domain: SQTIHQWPATLVQPVGSPLSLECTVEGTSNPNLYWYRQAAGRGLQLLFYSVGIGQISSEVPQNLSASRPQDRQFILSSKKLLLSDSGFYLCAWGISGSATDTQYFGPGTRLTVL.

This clonotype was seen only a few times. A much larger clone differs from this one at a single base, so this may be a read error. The V gene is TRBV6-6, the J gene TRBJ1-6; D not resolved. Germline CDR1 reads MNHNY; CDR2 reads SVGAGI (reference sequence). This CDR3 is built from 13 residues. With 7 bases removed from V and 6 bases from J, the gap between germline ends came to 10 bases. For the CDR3, the DNA is TGTGCCAGCAAACAAGGCAGTAATTCACCCCTCCACTTT. It yields the protein CASKQGSNSPLHF.

This clonotype was counted at least ten times. V and J are TRBV25-1 and TRBJ2-3; 10 bases line up with TRBD2. Unmatched junction bases numbered 14, after V lost 3 bases and J lost 5 bases. The V gene's germline CDR1 is MGHDK and CDR2 SYGVNS. CDR3 size: 18 residues. DNA of the CDR3: TGTGCCAGCAGTGAGGACGACCTCAGCGGGAGGGTGGGAGATACGCAGTATTTT. This gives the protein CASSEDDLSGRVGDTQYF.

This clonotype was detected many times. This chain uses TRBV7-9 with TRBJ2-1; TRBD2 aligns across 10 bases. Trimming removed 5 bases from V and 3 bases from J; junction bases left unmatched: 1. The CDR3 length is 14 residues. Germline CDR1 SEHNR, CDR2 FQNEAQ (reference sequence). CDR3 in amino acids: CASSPSGSYNEQFF. CDR3 sequence (DNA): TGTGCCAGCAGCCCTAGCGGGAGCTACAATGAGCAGTTCTTC.

This clonotype was recorded many times. CDR3 coding DNA: TGCGCCAGCAGCTTGAATCAGAACTATGGCTACACCTTC. It translates to CASSLNQNYGYTF. V gene TRBV5-1 combines with J gene TRBJ1-2; no firm D call. The germline CDR1 and CDR2 sequences are SGHRS and YFSETQ. Trimming shortened V by 1 base and J by 2 bases, and 6 bases separated the two germline ends. The CDR3 runs 13 residues.

Details on this clonotype: This may stem from a read error, because a much larger clone lies one nucleotide away. The chain is built from TRBV20-1 and TRBJ2-1, with D possibly matching TRBD2 (5 bases). Germline V gene data show CDR1 as DFQATT and CDR2 as SNEGSKA (reference sequence). This CDR3 region has 14 residues. This chain's CDR3 is CSARGGSSYTEQFF. The CDR3 coding sequence is TGCAGTGCTAGAGGAGGGAGCTCCTACACTGAGCAGTTCTTC.

This clonotype was seen at least ten times. The chain recombines TRBV6-1 with TRBJ2-7; 10 nucleotides line up with TRBD1. Per germline, CDR1 MNHNS and CDR2 SASEGT. Trimming removed 4 bases from V and 4 bases from J; junction bases left unmatched: 4. The CDR3 totals 14 residues. CDR3: CASSGDRGGYEQYF. DNA for the CDR3: TGTGCCAGCAGTGGGGACAGGGGAGGGTACGAGCAGTACTTC.

This clonotype was recorded many times. V is TRBV2 and J is TRBJ1-5; a weak D match, TRBD1 (6 bases). Trimming removed 7 bases at V and 7 bases at J, with 20 bases between. Germline V lookup: CDR1 SNHLY, CDR2 FYNNEI. The CDR3 is 15 residues long. The CDR3 is CASTPTGGPRQPQHF. CDR3 DNA sequence: TGTGCCAGCACCCCTACTGGGGGCCCGAGGCAGCCCCAGCATTTT.

This clonotype has at least ten counts. The rearrangement joins TRBV6-5 to TRBJ2-7; possibly TRBD1 for D (6 bases). Trimming removed 2 bases at V and 2 bases at J, with 7 bases between. The CDR3 is 13 amino acids. Looked up from germline, CDR1 is MNHEY and CDR2 is SVGAGI. CDR3 coding DNA: TGTGCCAGCAGTTACCGGACAGCCTACGAGCAGTACTTC. Its protein product is CASSYRTAYEQYF.

This chain links TRBV18 with TRBJ1-1, with TRBD1 matching over 8 bases. This CDR3 region has 15 residues. Unmatched junction bases numbered 8, after V lost 5 bases and J lost 3 bases. Germline V gene sequence: CDR1 KGHSH, CDR2 LQKENI. The CDR3: CASSSRGQGDTEAFF. The CDR3 DNA is TGTGCCAGCTCATCCAGAGGACAGGGAGACACTGAAGCTTTCTTT.

The chain links TRBV20-1 to TRBJ2-7, with 7 bases lining up with TRBD2. Per germline, CDR1 DFQATT and CDR2 SNEGSKA (reference sequence). The CDR3 contains 13 residues. J lost 5 bases, V lost 5 bases, and 9 bases had no gene match. CDR3 DNA sequence: TGCAGTGCTCTTCAGGGAGGGAGGAACGAGCAGTACTTC. Protein: CSALQGGRNEQYF.